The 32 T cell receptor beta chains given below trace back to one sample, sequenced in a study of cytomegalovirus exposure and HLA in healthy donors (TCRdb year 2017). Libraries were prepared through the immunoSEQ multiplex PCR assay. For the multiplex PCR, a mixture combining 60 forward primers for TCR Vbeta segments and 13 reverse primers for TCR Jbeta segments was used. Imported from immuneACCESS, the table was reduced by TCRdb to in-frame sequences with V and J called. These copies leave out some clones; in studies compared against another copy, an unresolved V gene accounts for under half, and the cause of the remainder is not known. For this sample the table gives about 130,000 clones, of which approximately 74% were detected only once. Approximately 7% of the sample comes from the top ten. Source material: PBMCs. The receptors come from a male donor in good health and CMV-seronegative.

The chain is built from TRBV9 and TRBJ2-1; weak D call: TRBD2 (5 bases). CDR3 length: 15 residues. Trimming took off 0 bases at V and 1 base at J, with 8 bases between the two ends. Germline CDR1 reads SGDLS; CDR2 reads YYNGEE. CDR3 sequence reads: CASSVGGLSYNEQFF. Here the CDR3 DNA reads TGTGCCAGCAGCGTAGGCGGGCTTTCCTACAATGAGCAGTTCTTC.

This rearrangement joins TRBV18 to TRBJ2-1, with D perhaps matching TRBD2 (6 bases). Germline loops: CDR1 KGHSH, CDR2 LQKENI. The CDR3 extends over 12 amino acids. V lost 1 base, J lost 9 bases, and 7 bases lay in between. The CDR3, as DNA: TGTGCCAGCTCACCACTGGGGGGTGAGCAGTTCTTC. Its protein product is CASSPLGGEQFF.

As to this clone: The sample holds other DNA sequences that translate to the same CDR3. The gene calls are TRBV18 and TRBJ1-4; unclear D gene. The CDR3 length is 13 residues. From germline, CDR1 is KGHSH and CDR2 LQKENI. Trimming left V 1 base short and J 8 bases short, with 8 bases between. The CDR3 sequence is CASSPQGGEKLFF. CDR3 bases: TGTGCCAGCTCACCACAGGGAGGCGAAAAACTGTTTTTT.

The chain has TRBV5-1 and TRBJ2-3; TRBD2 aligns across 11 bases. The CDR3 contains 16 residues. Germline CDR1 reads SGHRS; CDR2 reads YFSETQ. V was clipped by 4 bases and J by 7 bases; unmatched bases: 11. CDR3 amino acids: CASSPVEASGGHTQYF. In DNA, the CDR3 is TGCGCCAGCAGCCCCGTTGAGGCTAGCGGGGGGCATACGCAGTATTTT.

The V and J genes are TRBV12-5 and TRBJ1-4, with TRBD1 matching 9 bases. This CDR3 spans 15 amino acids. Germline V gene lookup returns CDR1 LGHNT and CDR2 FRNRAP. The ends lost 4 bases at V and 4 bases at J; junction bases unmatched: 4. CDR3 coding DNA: TGTGCTAGTGGTTATTACAGGGGGCATAATGAAAAACTGTTTTTT. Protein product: CASGYYRGHNEKLFF.

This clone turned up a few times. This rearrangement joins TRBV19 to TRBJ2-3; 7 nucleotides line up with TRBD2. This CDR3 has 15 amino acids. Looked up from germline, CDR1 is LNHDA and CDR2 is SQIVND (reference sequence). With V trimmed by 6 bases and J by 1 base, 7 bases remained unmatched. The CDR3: CASRWGEGRTDTQYF. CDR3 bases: TGTGCCAGTAGATGGGGGGAGGGCCGCACAGATACGCAGTATTTT.

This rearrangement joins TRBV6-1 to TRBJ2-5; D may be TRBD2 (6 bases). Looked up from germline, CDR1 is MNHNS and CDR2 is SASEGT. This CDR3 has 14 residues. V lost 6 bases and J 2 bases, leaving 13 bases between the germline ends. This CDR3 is CASRRAGKQETQYF. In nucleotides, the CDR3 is TGTGCCAGCAGGAGGGCGGGGAAACAAGAGACCCAGTACTTC.

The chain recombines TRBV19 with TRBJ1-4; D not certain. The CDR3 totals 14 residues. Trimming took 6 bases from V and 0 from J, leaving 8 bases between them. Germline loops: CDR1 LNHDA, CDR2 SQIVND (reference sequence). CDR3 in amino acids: CASSRFATNEKLFF. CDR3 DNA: TGTGCCAGTAGCAGATTTGCAACTAATGAAAAACTGTTTTTT.

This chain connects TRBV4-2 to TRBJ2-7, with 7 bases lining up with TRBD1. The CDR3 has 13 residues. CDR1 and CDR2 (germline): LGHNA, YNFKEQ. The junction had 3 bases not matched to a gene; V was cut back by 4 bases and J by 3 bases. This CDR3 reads CASSPGQDYEQYF. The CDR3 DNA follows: TGTGCCAGCAGCCCCGGACAGGACTACGAGCAGTACTTC.

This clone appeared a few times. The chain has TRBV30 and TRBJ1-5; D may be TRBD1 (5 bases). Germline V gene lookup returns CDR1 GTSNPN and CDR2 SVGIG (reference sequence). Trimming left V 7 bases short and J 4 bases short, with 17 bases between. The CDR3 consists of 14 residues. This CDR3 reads CAYNSTGKNQPQHF. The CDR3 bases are TGTGCCTACAATTCTACAGGTAAAAATCAGCCCCAGCATTTT.

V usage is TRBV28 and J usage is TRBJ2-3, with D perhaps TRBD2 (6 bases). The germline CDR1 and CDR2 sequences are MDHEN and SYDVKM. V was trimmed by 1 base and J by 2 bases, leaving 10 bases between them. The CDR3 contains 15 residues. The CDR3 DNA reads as TGTGCCAGCAGTTTATTATTAGCGGTCACAGATACGCAGTATTTT. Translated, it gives CASSLLLAVTDTQYF.

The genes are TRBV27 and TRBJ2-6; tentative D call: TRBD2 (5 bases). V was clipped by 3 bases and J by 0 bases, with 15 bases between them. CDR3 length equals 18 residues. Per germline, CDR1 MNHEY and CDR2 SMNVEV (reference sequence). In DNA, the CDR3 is TGTGCCAGCAGTTTCGGGTTGAGGGCCAGCTCTGGGGCCAACGTCCTGACTTTC. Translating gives CASSFGLRASSGANVLTF.

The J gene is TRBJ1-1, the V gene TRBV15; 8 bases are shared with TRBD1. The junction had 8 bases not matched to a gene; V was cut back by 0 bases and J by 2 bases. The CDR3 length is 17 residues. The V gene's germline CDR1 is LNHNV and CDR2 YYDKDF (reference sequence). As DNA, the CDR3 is TGTGCCACCAGCAGAGATACCATGACAGGGGATAACACTGAAGCTTTCTTT. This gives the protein CATSRDTMTGDNTEAFF.

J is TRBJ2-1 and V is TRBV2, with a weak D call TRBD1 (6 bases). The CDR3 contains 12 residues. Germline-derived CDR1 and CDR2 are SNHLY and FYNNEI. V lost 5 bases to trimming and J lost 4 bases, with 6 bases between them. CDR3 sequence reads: CASSQGYNEQFF. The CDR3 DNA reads TGTGCCAGCAGTCAGGGGTACAATGAGCAGTTCTTC.

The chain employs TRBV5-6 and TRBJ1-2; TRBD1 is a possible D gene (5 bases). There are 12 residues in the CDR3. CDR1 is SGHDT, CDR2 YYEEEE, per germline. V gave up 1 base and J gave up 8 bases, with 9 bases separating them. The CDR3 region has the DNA TGTGCCAGCAGCTTGCAGGGAGGGGGCTACACCTTC. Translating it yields CASSLQGGGYTF.

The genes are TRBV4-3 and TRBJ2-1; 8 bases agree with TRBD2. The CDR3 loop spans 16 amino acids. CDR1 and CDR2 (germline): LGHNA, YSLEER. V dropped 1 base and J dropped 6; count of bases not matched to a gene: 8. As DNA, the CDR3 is TGCGCCAGCAGCCAAGGTTGGGCGGGAGGAGGCAATGAGCAGTTCTTC. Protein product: CASSQGWAGGGNEQFF.

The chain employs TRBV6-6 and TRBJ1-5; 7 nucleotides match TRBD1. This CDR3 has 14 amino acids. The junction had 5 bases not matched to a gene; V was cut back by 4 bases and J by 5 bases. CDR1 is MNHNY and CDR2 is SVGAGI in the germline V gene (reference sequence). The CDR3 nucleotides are TGTGCCAGCAGTTTCACCGGGACAGATCAGCCCCAGCATTTT. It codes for CASSFTGTDQPQHF.

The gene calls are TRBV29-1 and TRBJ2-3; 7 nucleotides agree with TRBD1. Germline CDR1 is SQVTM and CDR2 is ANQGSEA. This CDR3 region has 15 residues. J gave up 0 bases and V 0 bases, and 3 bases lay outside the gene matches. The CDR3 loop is CSVEDWTGSTDTQYF. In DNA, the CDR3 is TGCAGCGTTGAAGACTGGACAGGTAGCACAGATACGCAGTATTTT.

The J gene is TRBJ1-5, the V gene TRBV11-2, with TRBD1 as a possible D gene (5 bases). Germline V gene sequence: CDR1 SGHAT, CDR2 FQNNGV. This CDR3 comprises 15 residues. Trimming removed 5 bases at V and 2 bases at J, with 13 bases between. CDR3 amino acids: CASSPGIGGNQPQHF. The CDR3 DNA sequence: TGTGCCAGCAGCCCCGGAATAGGGGGCAATCAGCCCCAGCATTTT.

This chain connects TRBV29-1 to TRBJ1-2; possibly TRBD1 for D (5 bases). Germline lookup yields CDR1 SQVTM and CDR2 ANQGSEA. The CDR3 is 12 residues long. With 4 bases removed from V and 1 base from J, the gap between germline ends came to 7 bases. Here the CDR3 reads CSVADSNYGYTF. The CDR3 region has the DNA TGCAGCGTTGCCGACAGTAACTATGGCTACACCTTC. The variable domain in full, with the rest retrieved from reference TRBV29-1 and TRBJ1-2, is SAVISQKPSRDICQRGTSLTIQCQVDSQVTMMFWYRQQPGQSLTLIATANQGSEATYESGFVIDKFPISRPNLTFSTLTVSNMSPEDSSIYLCSVADSNYGYTFGSGTRLTVV.

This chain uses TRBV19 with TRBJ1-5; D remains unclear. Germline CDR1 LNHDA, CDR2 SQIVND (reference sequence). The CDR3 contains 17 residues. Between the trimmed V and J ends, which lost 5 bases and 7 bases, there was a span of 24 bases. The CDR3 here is CASSFLPTTTARQPQHF. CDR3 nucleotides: TGTGCCAGTAGTTTCTTACCGACCACGACCGCCAGGCAGCCCCAGCATTTT.

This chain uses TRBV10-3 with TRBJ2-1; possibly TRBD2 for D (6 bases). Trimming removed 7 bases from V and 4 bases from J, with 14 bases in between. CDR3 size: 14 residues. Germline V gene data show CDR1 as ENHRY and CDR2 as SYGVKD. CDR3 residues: CAITAGGSYNEQFF. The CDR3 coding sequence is TGTGCCATCACCGCCGGGGGATCTTACAATGAGCAGTTCTTC.

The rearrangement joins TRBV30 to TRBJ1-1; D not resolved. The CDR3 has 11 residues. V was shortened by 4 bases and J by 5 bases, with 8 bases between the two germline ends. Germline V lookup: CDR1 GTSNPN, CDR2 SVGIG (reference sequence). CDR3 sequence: CAWTGRTEAFF. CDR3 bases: TGTGCCTGGACCGGGAGGACTGAAGCTTTCTTT. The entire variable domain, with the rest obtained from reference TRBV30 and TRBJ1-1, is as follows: SQTIHQWPATLVQPVGSPLSLECTVEGTSNPNLYWYRQAAGRGLQLLFYSVGIGQISSEVPQNLSASRPQDRQFILSSKKLLLSDSGFYLCAWTGRTEAFFGQGTRLTVV.

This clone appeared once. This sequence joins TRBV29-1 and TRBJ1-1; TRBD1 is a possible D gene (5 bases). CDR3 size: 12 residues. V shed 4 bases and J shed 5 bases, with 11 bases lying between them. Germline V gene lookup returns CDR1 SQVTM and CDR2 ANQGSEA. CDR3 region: CSVVGGGTEAFF. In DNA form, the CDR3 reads TGCAGCGTTGTTGGCGGGGGAACTGAAGCTTTCTTT.

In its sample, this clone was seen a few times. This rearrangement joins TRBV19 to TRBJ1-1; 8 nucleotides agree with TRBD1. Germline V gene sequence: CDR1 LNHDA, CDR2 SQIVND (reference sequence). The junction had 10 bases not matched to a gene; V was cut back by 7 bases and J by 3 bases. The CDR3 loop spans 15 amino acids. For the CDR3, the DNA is TGTGCCAGTATGGGCAGGGGGCAATTCGACACTGAAGCTTTCTTT. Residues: CASMGRGQFDTEAFF.

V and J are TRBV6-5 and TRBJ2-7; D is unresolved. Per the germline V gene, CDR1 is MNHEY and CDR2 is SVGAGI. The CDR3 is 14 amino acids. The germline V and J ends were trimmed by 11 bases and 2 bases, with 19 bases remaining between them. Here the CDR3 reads CAAYSLVGTYEQYF. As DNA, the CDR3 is TGTGCCGCCTACAGTTTAGTCGGCACCTACGAGCAGTACTTC.

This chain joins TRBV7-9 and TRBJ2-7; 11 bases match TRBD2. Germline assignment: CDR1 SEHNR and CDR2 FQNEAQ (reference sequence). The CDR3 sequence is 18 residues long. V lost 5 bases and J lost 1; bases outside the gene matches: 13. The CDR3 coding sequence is TGTGCCAGCAGCCTGGGGACTAGCGGCTCCTCGAAATCCTACGAGCAGTACTTC. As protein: CASSLGTSGSSKSYEQYF.

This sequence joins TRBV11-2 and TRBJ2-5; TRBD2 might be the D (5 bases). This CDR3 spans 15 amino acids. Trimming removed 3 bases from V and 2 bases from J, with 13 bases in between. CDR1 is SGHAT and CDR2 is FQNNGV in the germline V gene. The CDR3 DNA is TGTGCCAGCAGCTTTAACGGAGGATTGCAAGAGACCCAGTACTTC. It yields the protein CASSFNGGLQETQYF.

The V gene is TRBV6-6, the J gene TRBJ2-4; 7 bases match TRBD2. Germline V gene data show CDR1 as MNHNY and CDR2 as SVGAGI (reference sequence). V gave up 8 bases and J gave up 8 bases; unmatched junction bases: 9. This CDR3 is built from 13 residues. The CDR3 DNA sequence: TGTGCCAGCGGGGGGGAAGGGGTCGACATTCAGTACTTC. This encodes CASGGEGVDIQYF.

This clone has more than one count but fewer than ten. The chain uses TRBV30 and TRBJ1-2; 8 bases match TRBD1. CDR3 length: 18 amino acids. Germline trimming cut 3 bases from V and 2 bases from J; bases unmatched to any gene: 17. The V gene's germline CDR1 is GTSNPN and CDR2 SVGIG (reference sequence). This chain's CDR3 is CAWREPPPGGYLNYGYTF. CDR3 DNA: TGTGCCTGGAGAGAACCCCCCCCAGGGGGCTATTTGAACTATGGCTACACCTTC.

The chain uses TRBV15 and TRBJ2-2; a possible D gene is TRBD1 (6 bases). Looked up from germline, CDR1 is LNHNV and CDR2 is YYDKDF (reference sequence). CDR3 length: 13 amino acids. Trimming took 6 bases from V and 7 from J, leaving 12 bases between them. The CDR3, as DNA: TGTGCCACCAGTTACAGGGTGAGCGGGGAGCTGTTTTTT. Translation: CATSYRVSGELFF. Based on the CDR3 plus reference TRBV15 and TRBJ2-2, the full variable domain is DAMVIQNPRYQVTQFGKPVTLSCSQTLNHNVMYWYQQKSSQAPKLLFHYYDKDFNNEADTPDNFQSRRPNTSFCFLDIRSPGLGDTAMYLCATSYRVSGELFFGEGSRLTVL.

CDR3 loop: CAWRTGPNQPQHF. The CDR3 bases are TGTGCCTGGAGAACAGGGCCCAATCAGCCCCAGCATTTT. The chain links TRBV30 to TRBJ1-5; D might be TRBD1 (6 bases). Germline assignment: CDR1 GTSNPN and CDR2 SVGIG (reference sequence). With 3 bases removed from V and 3 bases from J, the gap between germline ends came to 9 bases. CDR3 length: 13 amino acids. The complete variable domain, with remaining parts taken from reference TRBV30 and TRBJ1-5, reads SQTIHQWPATLVQPVGSPLSLECTVEGTSNPNLYWYRQAAGRGLQLLFYSVGIGQISSEVPQNLSASRPQDRQFILSSKKLLLSDSGFYLCAWRTGPNQPQHFGDGTRLSIL.